This T cell receptor beta chain was captured in a study of shared clonotypes between healthy human individuals. Study overall: A couple of female and a few male donors aged 18 to 49 were enrolled. Per-donor plates numbered three CD4 naive, three CD4 memory, two CD8 naive and one CD8 memory.

From CD4+ cells came CD45RA+ naive and CD45RA-negative memory subsets. The CDR3 covers 13 residues. Germline CDR1 SGHVS, CDR2 FNYEAQ. Trimming took off 4 bases at V and 2 bases at J, with 8 bases between the two ends. Several immunoSEQ plates held equal portions of the genomic DNA taken from each subset. Sequenced by immunoSEQ multiplex PCR; TCRdb stores in-frame clones only, minus some. This sample has about 2 million clones, with 95% found just once. The chain couples TRBV7-6 to TRBJ1-1; no definite D call. This TCR came from a man between 18 and 35 years old in good health. The sequenced material came from naive CD4+ T cells sorted from blood. As to subset: CD45RA+ positively selected. The chain's CDR3 is CASSSLPNTEAFF. The CDR3 DNA sequence: TGTGCCAGCAGCTCGCTTCCAAACACTGAAGCTTTCTTT.